This T cell receptor (beta chain) derives from a study of CD8+ T cells in alopecia areata. Broader study findings: In scalp and blood during tofacitinib, many expanded lesional clones persisted.

Regarding treatment: oral pan-JAK inhibitor, 5-10 mg twice daily. The study team obtained lesional scalp punch biopsies and peripheral blood from alopecia areata patients. Germline V lookup: CDR1 LNHDA, CDR2 SQIVND (reference sequence). This CDR3 contains 13 residues. Deletions cut 5 bases from V and 5 bases from J, with 13 bases between. The sequencing template was cDNA reverse transcribed from extracted RNA. Generated by immunoSEQ multiplex PCR, the TCRdb table keeps only in-frame clones and is missing some. Seen here are about 110,000 clones, over 80% observed once, and the top ten hold over 20%. On this clone: What it recognizes is unknown.

The source is a human donor with alopecia areata. Material: CD8+ T cells sorted from blood, obtained at week 24, from a patient treated with tofacitinib. The chain combines TRBV19 with TRBJ2-7; D is perhaps TRBD1 (6 bases). DNA of the CDR3: TGTGCCAGTAGTTTCTCCGGGACAAACGAGCAGTACTTC. It encodes CASSFSGTNEQYF.